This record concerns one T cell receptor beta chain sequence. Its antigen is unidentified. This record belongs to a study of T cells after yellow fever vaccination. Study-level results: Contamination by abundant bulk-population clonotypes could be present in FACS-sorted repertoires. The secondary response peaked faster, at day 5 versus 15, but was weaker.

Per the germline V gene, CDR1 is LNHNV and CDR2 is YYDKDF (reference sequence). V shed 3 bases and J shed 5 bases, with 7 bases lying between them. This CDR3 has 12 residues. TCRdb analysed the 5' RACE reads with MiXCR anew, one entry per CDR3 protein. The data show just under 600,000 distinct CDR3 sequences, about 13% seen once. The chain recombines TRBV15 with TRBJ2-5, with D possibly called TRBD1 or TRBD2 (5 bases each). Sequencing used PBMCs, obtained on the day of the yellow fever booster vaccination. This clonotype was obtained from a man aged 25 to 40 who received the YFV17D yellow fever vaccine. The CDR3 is CATSRGRETQYF. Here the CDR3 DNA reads TGTGCCACCAGCAGGGGACGGGAGACCCAGTACTTC. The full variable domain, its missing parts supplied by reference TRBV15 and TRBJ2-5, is DAMVIQNPRYQVTQFGKPVTLSCSQTLNHNVMYWYQQKSSQAPKLLFHYYDKDFNNEADTPDNFQSRRPNTSFCFLDIRSPGLGDTAMYLCATSRGRETQYFGPGTRLLVL.